These T cell receptor beta chains were read from a single sample in a study of response to subunit inactivated influenza vaccine. Using its own MiXCR run on the RT-PCR reads, TCRdb lists one record per CDR3 protein. The data contain 650,000 to 800,000 distinct CDR3 sequences, approximately 17% of them seen just once; the ten biggest clones take up roughly 10%. Sequencing used PBMCs from blood, obtained around 5 days after vaccination. These receptors originate from a man aged 45-65 years who received an inactivated influenza vaccine. CDR3s include the opening cysteine and the closing phenylalanine or tryptophan. Each record gives: D gene, V gene, clone size, J gene, CDR3 DNA, CDR3 protein. D genes are given only for firm matches. Not all rows give a size; the values are once, few, many and, for expanded clones, a class.

>.|TRBV7-2|few|TRBJ2-3
TGTGCCAGCAGCCACATTGGACTATCTAGCACAGATACGCAGTATTTT
CASSHIGLSSTDTQYF
>.|TRBV6-2/TRBV6-3|few|TRBJ2-7
TGTGCCAGCAGTTCCTATCAGAGCAGGGGTTCCTACGAGCAGTACTTC
CASSSYQSRGSYEQYF
>.|TRBV29-1|many|TRBJ1-1
TGCAGCGTTTCTAGGGGTGGCACTGAAGCTTTCTTT
CSVSRGGTEAFF
>TRBD1|TRBV20-1|.|TRBJ2-1
TGCAGTGCTTCTGGACAGGGGCTTTACAATGAGCAGTTCTTC
CSASGQGLYNEQFF
>.|TRBV7-2|many|TRBJ2-7
TGTGCCAGCAGCTTAGTAACTAGCTCCGCCGAGCAGTACTTC
CASSLVTSSAEQYF
>.|TRBV23-1|once|TRBJ1-5
TGCGCCAGCAGTCCGATCCCGACAGACAATAGCAATCAGCCCCAGCATTTT
CASSPIPTDNSNQPQHF
>.|TRBV5-1|few|TRBJ2-3
TGCGCCAGCAGCTTCGACGGGAGACCAGATACGCAGTATTTT
CASSFDGRPDTQYF
>.|TRBV10-3|.|TRBJ2-7
TGTGCCATCAGTGATCGACAGTACGAGCAGTACTTC
CAISDRQYEQYF
>.|TRBV10-3|.|TRBJ2-7
TGTGCCATCAGTGAGTCGGGAGCGGGCGAGCAGTACTTC
CAISESGAGEQYF
>TRBD1|TRBV6-1|few|TRBJ2-3
TGTGCCAGCAGTAAGACAGGGAGAAGCACAGATACGCAGTATTTT
CASSKTGRSTDTQYF
>.|TRBV20-1|.|TRBJ1-6
TGCAGTGCTAGATCCCTTGAGGCAGGGGATTCACCCCTCCACTTT
CSARSLEAGDSPLHF
>TRBD2|TRBV20-1|many|TRBJ2-3
TGCAGTGCTTCCCACGGGGGGAGCACAGATACGCAGTATTTT
CSASHGGSTDTQYF
>TRBD1|TRBV5-1|.|TRBJ2-6
TGCGCCAGCAGATTCGTTTTAGGGGGCTCCACCTCTGGGGCCAACGTCCTGACTTTC
CASRFVLGGSTSGANVLTF
>.|TRBV4-3|once|TRBJ2-7
TGCGCCAGCAGCCAAGATTCGGCGGCTAGATCCTACGAGCAGTACTTC
CASSQDSAARSYEQYF
>TRBD1|TRBV27|.|TRBJ2-7
TGTGCCAGCAGTTTAGACAGGGGATCCGCCGAGCAGTACTTC
CASSLDRGSAEQYF
>.|TRBV29-1|few|TRBJ2-3
TGCAGCGTCCCATCCCCGGCGGGGCGGGATACGCAGTATTTT
CSVPSPAGRDTQYF
>TRBD1|TRBV20-1|few|TRBJ1-1
TGCAGTGCTTACGGACAGGGGATTGCTGAAGCTTTCTTT
CSAYGQGIAEAFF
>.|TRBV14|.|TRBJ2-7
TGTGCCAGCAGCCAAGGGAATTTCTACGAGCAGTACTTC
CASSQGNFYEQYF
>TRBD1|TRBV7-6|many|TRBJ2-7
TGTGCCAGCAGCCAAACAAAAGGACAGGGGGACTACGAGCAGTACTTC
CASSQTKGQGDYEQYF
>.|TRBV5-1|many|TRBJ2-5
TGCGCCAGCAGCTTAGTACAGAACCAAGAGACCCAGTACTTC
CASSLVQNQETQYF
>.|TRBV18|few|TRBJ2-7
TGTGCCAGCTCACCGTTGACCCAGGGTGAGGGCCGCTACGAGCAGTACTTC
CASSPLTQGEGRYEQYF
>.|TRBV15|.|TRBJ1-3
TGTGCCACCAGCAGAGATCTACTCTCTGGAAACACCATATATTTT
CATSRDLLSGNTIYF
>TRBD2|TRBV29-1|many|TRBJ2-5
TGCAGCGTTGCGGCTAGCGGGGGGGCCAGTGAGACCCAGTACTTC
CSVAASGGASETQYF
>TRBD2|TRBV9|.|TRBJ2-5
TGTGCCAGCAGCGTAGGAATCGGCAGCGCAGTGCTAGCGGGAGGGGAGACCCAGTACTTC
CASSVGIGSAVLAGGETQYF
>.|TRBV20-1|once|TRBJ2-1
TGCAGTGCCCAGACTCGCCTTAATTACAATGAGCAGTTCTTC
CSAQTRLNYNEQFF
>.|TRBV29-1|many|TRBJ1-3
TGCAGCGTTCTCCTAACGGGAAACACCATATATTTT
CSVLLTGNTIYF
>.|TRBV20-1|many|TRBJ2-4
TGCAGTGCTAGATCAGAGGTTGTGGGCATTCAGTACTTC
CSARSEVVGIQYF
>TRBD2|TRBV11-2|few|TRBJ2-1
TGTGCCAGCAGCTCTCTAGCGGGAGGGGTCAATGAGCAGTTCTTC
CASSSLAGGVNEQFF
>.|TRBV15|.|TRBJ2-3
TGTGCCACCAGCACAACCTCGAGCGACAGTGGGCGCACAGATACGCAGTATTTT
CATSTTSSDSGRTDTQYF